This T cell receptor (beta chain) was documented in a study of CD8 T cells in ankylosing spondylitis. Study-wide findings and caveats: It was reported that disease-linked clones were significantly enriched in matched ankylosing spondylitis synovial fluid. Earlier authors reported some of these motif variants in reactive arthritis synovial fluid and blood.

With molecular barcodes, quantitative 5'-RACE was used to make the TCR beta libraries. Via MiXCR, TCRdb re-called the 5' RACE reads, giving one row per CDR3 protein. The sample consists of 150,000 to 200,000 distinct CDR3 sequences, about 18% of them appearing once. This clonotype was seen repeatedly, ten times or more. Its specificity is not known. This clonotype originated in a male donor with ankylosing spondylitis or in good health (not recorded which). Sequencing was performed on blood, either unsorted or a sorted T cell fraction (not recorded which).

The CDR3 sequence is CATSERGLAYF. The CDR3 DNA sequence: TGTGCCACCAGCGAACGTGGTCTAGCCTACTTC. This rearrangement joins TRBV15 to TRBJ2-7; D is perhaps TRBD2 (5 bases). Germline CDR1 LNHNV, CDR2 YYDKDF (reference sequence). This CDR3 has 11 amino acids. V lost 5 bases, J lost 13 bases, and 15 bases lay in between.